The 24 T cell receptor beta chains below were found in one sample sequenced in a study of CD8+ T cells in alopecia areata (dated 2018 in TCRdb). The time point tag for this specimen amounts to: 20 to 30 weeks on oral tofacitinib. Read against the paper, the sample's treatment or condition label means: oral pan-JAK inhibitor, 5-10 mg twice daily. To prepare the library, the immunoSEQ multiplex PCR assay was applied. RNA was extracted from all samples and reverse transcribed into cDNA, which served as template for TCR sequencing. TCRdb holds this immuneACCESS table with in-frame rearrangements only. Some clones are missing; in checked studies, unresolved V genes explain under half, and the rest has no known cause. The sample data list roughly 110,000 clones, and roughly 56% of these were observed just once. Roughly 3.5% of the sample is held by the ten biggest clonotypes. This specimen consisted of CD4+ T cells sorted from blood, obtained at week 24, from a patient treated with tofacitinib. All receptors come from a human donor with alopecia areata.

V usage is TRBV5-1 and J usage is TRBJ1-5; D is unresolved. CDR3 length: 15 amino acids. Germline CDR1 reads SGHRS; CDR2 reads YFSETQ. V lost 0 bases and J 0 bases, leaving 7 bases between the germline ends. The DNA for the CDR3 is TGCGCCAGCAGCTTGGGCCCGTATAGCAATCAGCCCCAGCATTTT. It specifies CASSLGPYSNQPQHF.

The chain joins TRBV19 to TRBJ2-3; 8 positions match TRBD1. The CDR3 has 15 residues. Germline CDR1 reads LNHDA; CDR2 reads SQIVND (reference sequence). After removal of 7 bases from V and 2 bases from J, the junction contained 8 bases not matched to a gene. The CDR3 sequence is CASTTGTGNTDTQYF. As DNA, the CDR3 is TGTGCCAGTACCACCGGGACAGGCAACACAGATACGCAGTATTTT.

The chain joins TRBV29-1 to TRBJ2-1; D might be TRBD2 (6 bases). CDR1 is SQVTM and CDR2 is ANQGSEA in the germline V gene. The CDR3 is made up of 19 amino acids. Deletions cut 6 bases from V and 5 bases from J, with 32 bases between. In DNA form, the CDR3 reads TGCAGCGTGGGACTTCGGCCGGACCCCGGGACCCCCCACGACAATGAGCAGTTCTTC. This codes for CSVGLRPDPGTPHDNEQFF.

The V gene is TRBV18, the J gene TRBJ2-6, with D unresolved. The germline CDR1 and CDR2 sequences are KGHSH and LQKENI. The CDR3 extends over 14 amino acids. Trimming pared 5 bases from V and 0 bases from J, leaving 5 bases between. CDR3 sequence: CASSSASGANVLTF. CDR3 DNA sequence: TGTGCCAGCTCATCGGCCTCTGGGGCCAACGTCCTGACTTTC.

CDR3 coding DNA: TGTGCCAGCAGCCCTAGCGGGGGGGCCTTCTACGAGCAGTACTTC. This codes for CASSPSGGAFYEQYF. The chain uses TRBV2 and TRBJ2-7; TRBD2 agrees at 12 bases. The CDR3 covers 15 residues. Germline V gene data show CDR1 as SNHLY and CDR2 as FYNNEI. Unmatched junction bases numbered 6, after V lost 6 bases and J lost 3 bases.

This clone turned up a few times. The chain recombines TRBV4-3 with TRBJ1-2, with TRBD1 matching 9 bases. V gave up 4 bases and J gave up 5 bases; unmatched junction bases: 5. The V gene's germline CDR1 is LGHNA and CDR2 YSLEER. The CDR3 consists of 14 residues. The CDR3 DNA follows: TGCGCCAGCAGCCGCCAGGACAGGGGATATGGCTACACCTTC. Translation: CASSRQDRGYGYTF.

The V and J genes are TRBV30 and TRBJ1-5; no firm D call. This CDR3 is built from 13 residues. CDR1 is GTSNPN and CDR2 is SVGIG in the germline V gene (reference sequence). Trimming removed 3 bases from V and 4 bases from J, with 10 bases in between. The CDR3 here is CAWSRAGNQPQHF. Written as DNA, the CDR3 is TGTGCCTGGAGCCGGGCCGGGAATCAGCCCCAGCATTTT.

Only a few counts were recorded for this clone. The chain uses TRBV29-1 and TRBJ1-1; tentatively, D is TRBD1 (5 bases). V was trimmed by 4 bases and J by 2 bases, leaving 8 bases between them. This CDR3 is 12 amino acids long. CDR1 SQVTM and CDR2 ANQGSEA come from the germline V gene. The CDR3 here is CSVATGNTEAFF. CDR3 nucleotides: TGCAGCGTTGCAACAGGTAACACTGAAGCTTTCTTT.

The V gene is TRBV30, the J gene TRBJ1-1; 7 bases are shared with TRBD1. V lost 5 bases and J lost 6; bases outside the gene matches: 24. This CDR3 spans 18 amino acids. The germline V gene encodes CDR1 GTSNPN and CDR2 SVGIG (reference sequence). The CDR3 region is CAWALGTRTGARRAEAFF. The DNA for the CDR3 is TGTGCCTGGGCTTTGGGGACCCGGACAGGAGCCCGAAGGGCTGAAGCTTTCTTT.

The rearrangement joins TRBV7-2 to TRBJ2-7; D possibly corresponds to TRBD2 (7 bases). The CDR3 is 15 amino acids. The germline gives CDR1 SGHTA, CDR2 FQGNSA. Trimming shortened V by 4 bases and J by 4 bases, and 17 bases separated the two germline ends. CDR3 loop: CASSSEAGAWYEQYF. The CDR3 nucleotides read TGTGCCAGCAGCTCGGAGGCGGGGGCCTGGTACGAGCAGTACTTC.

This chain links TRBV5-1 with TRBJ2-7; D unresolved. The V end was cut by 0 bases, the J end by 0 bases, with 7 bases between. The CDR3 has 14 amino acids. CDR1 and CDR2 from the germline V gene are SGHRS and YFSETQ. The CDR3 nucleotides read TGCGCCAGCAGCTTGGATCGGAACTCCTACGAGCAGTACTTC. It specifies CASSLDRNSYEQYF.

V gene TRBV7-3 combines with J gene TRBJ2-6, with TRBD2 as a possible D gene (6 bases). CDR1 SGHTA and CDR2 FQGTGA come from the germline V gene. V was trimmed by 3 bases and J by 0 bases, leaving 12 bases between them. This CDR3 region has 17 residues. The CDR3 sequence: CASSFSGDGSGANVLTF. The CDR3 DNA follows: TGTGCCAGCAGCTTTTCGGGGGACGGCTCTGGGGCCAACGTCCTGACTTTC.

The rearrangement joins TRBV7-2 to TRBJ2-5; D is tentatively TRBD1 or TRBD2 (5 bases each). This CDR3 contains 13 residues. Trimming pared 5 bases from V and 3 bases from J, leaving 10 bases between. Germline V gene lookup returns CDR1 SGHTA and CDR2 FQGNSA. CDR3 protein: CASSVGTEETQYF. The CDR3 nucleotides are TGTGCCAGCAGCGTCGGGACCGAAGAGACCCAGTACTTC. The full variable domain, with the rest looked up from reference TRBV7-2 and TRBJ2-5, is GAGVSQSPSNKVTEKGKDVELRCDPISGHTALYWYRQSLGQGLEFLIYFQGNSAPDKSGLPSDRFSAERTGGSVSTLTIQRTQQEDSAVYLCASSVGTEETQYFGPGTRLLVL.

This clone was seen once. CDR3 loop: CASSQDGTGEIHGYTF. DNA of the CDR3: TGTGCCAGCAGCCAAGACGGGACAGGGGAAATCCATGGCTACACCTTC. The chain recombines TRBV7-9 with TRBJ1-2; TRBD1 matches 10 bases. This CDR3 region has 16 residues. Trimming cost V 5 bases and J 6 bases; bases outside gene matches: 12. CDR1 is SEHNR and CDR2 is FQNEAQ in the germline V gene (reference sequence).

This CDR3 is CASSLSLKGAYEQYF. Here the CDR3 DNA reads TGTGCCAGCAGCTTGTCCCTCAAGGGGGCCTACGAGCAGTACTTC. V usage is TRBV5-6 and J usage is TRBJ2-7, with D possibly matching TRBD1 (6 bases). Germline V CDR1 and CDR2: SGHDT, YYEEEE. The ends were cut back, 1 base at V and 2 bases at J, with 13 bases in the middle. The CDR3 extends over 15 amino acids.

In this sample, this clone turned up once. This chain joins TRBV6-5 and TRBJ1-2; D is uncertain. V was cut by 6 bases and J by 0 bases, with 5 bases left in between. This CDR3 has 12 residues. CDR1 MNHEY and CDR2 SVGAGI come from the germline V gene. CDR3: CASSQANYGYTF. The CDR3, as DNA: TGTGCCAGCAGCCAAGCTAACTATGGCTACACCTTC.

The rearrangement joins TRBV5-6 to TRBJ2-3, with TRBD2 matching over 9 bases. The V gene end was trimmed by 3 bases and the J gene end by 2 bases; junction bases not matched to a gene: 4. This CDR3 has 15 residues. From germline, CDR1 is SGHDT and CDR2 YYEEEE. The CDR3: CASSSGLAPTDTQYF. The DNA of the CDR3 is TGTGCCAGCAGCTCTGGACTAGCGCCCACAGATACGCAGTATTTT.

V is TRBV29-1 and J is TRBJ2-3, with 11 bases matching TRBD2. The CDR3 is 15 amino acids. The germline V gene encodes CDR1 SQVTM and CDR2 ANQGSEA. V lost 5 bases and J lost 14; bases outside the gene matches: 18. The CDR3 protein is CSVLSGGAFERELYF. CDR3 sequence (DNA): TGCAGCGTTCTTAGCGGGGGGGCCTTCGAACGGGAGTTGTATTTT.

The CDR3 DNA reads as TGTGCCAGCAGTCTAGGAAGGACAGTACAGCCCCAGCATTTT. As protein: CASSLGRTVQPQHF. The chain carries TRBV27 and TRBJ1-5, with D tentatively TRBD1 (6 bases). The V end lost 5 bases, the J end lost 7 bases, and 15 bases lay between the germline ends. The length of the CDR3 is 14 residues. The germline gives CDR1 MNHEY, CDR2 SMNVEV (reference sequence).

V gene TRBV7-3 combines with J gene TRBJ1-1, with no clear D. The V gene's germline CDR1 is SGHTA and CDR2 FQGTGA. The CDR3 is 12 residues long. Trimming left V 5 bases short and J 6 bases short, with 10 bases between. The CDR3 loop reads CASSPGPPEAFF. CDR3 sequence (DNA): TGTGCCAGCAGCCCGGGCCCCCCTGAAGCTTTCTTT.

This chain uses TRBV18 with TRBJ2-1; 8 bases fit TRBD2. The CDR3 is made up of 16 amino acids. Germline values: CDR1 KGHSH, CDR2 LQKENI. Unmatched junction bases numbered 6, after V lost 1 base and J lost 4 bases. The CDR3 DNA reads as TGTGCCAGCTCACCACTCGCGGGGGGCCGATACAATGAGCAGTTCTTC. Its protein is CASSPLAGGRYNEQFF.

The chain links TRBV30 to TRBJ2-3; 7 nucleotides agree with TRBD1. Unmatched junction bases numbered 4, after V lost 3 bases and J lost 4 bases. Germline CDR1 GTSNPN, CDR2 SVGIG (reference sequence). CDR3 length: 13 residues. The CDR3 bases are TGTGCCTGGAGCGGAAGGGGGCCAGATACGCAGTATTTT. Amino acid sequence: CAWSGRGPDTQYF.

J is TRBJ2-2 and V is TRBV2; the D gene could be TRBD1 or TRBD2 (5 bases each). The germline V gene has CDR1 SNHLY and CDR2 FYNNEI. The CDR3 consists of 15 residues. V lost 2 bases and J lost 1, with 8 bases in between. CDR3 DNA: TGTGCCAGCAGTGAATTGGGGGTGAACACCGGGGAGCTGTTTTTT. Translated: CASSELGVNTGELFF.

This clone showed up just a few times. The V and J genes are TRBV29-1 and TRBJ2-1, with D perhaps matching TRBD2 (6 bases). The germline V gene encodes CDR1 SQVTM and CDR2 ANQGSEA. The V end lost 4 bases, the J end lost 6 bases, and 16 bases lay between the germline ends. The CDR3 consists of 14 residues. CDR3: CSVGRTSSVNEQFF. Here the CDR3 DNA reads TGCAGCGTTGGACGAACTAGCTCCGTCAATGAGCAGTTCTTC.